The clone carrying this T cell receptor beta chain was seen many times. The entry originates in a study of T cells in Graves' hyperthyroidism and ophthalmopathy. Study at large: Peripheral blood was secured at the point of initial diagnosis, before any treatment.

There were TCR beta CDR3 regions amplified from RNA transcripts. When the TCR CDR3 underwent first-round RT-PCR, the HTBI primer set was used. TCRdb itself ran the multiplex PCR reads through MiXCR, one entry per CDR3 protein. In the table there are hundreds of thousands of distinct CDR3 sequences, approximately 18% of which are singletons. Trimming pared 4 bases from V and 4 bases from J, leaving 8 bases between. The CDR3 loop spans 13 amino acids. Germline V gene lookup returns CDR1 SNHLY and CDR2 FYNNEI. Diagnoses were made from clinical symptoms, serum measures (thyroxine and TRAb), thyroid ultrasound and orbital computed tomography.

The sample was blood. This chain joins TRBV2 and TRBJ1-3; D is ambiguous. The TCR comes from a woman between 50 and 59 years old with Graves' hyperthyroidism that later progressed to Graves' ophthalmopathy. CDR3 DNA sequence: TGTGCCAGCAGTGGGGGTTACGGAAACACCATATATTTT. Its protein product is CASSGGYGNTIYF.